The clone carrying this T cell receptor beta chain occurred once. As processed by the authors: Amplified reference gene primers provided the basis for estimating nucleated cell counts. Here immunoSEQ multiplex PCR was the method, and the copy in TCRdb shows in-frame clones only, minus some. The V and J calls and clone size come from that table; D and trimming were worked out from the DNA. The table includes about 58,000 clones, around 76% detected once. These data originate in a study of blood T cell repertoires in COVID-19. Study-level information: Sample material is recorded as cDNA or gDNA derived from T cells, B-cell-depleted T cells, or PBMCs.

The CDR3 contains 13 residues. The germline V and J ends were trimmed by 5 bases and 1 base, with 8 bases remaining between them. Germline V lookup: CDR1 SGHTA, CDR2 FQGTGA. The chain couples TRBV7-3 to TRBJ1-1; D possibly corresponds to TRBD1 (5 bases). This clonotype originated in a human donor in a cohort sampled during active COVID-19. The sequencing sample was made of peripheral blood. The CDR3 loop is CASSTGQNTEAFF. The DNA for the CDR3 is TGTGCCAGCAGCACCGGACAGAACACTGAAGCTTTCTTT.